The sequence of this T cell receptor beta chain was determined in a study of OX40 agonist ivuxolimab in advanced cancers. Looking at the study overall: Hepatocellular carcinoma, melanoma, renal cell or head and neck cancer was diagnosed in the dose-escalation patients. Findings and caveats of the study: Expanded peripheral T cell antigen specificity was not determined.

Trimming pared 0 bases from V and 0 bases from J, leaving 11 bases between. The CDR3 spans 16 residues. The germline V gene encodes CDR1 MNHEY and CDR2 SMNVEV (reference sequence). Measured with immunoSEQ multiplex PCR; TCRdb has only the in-frame clones, and not every one. The table has about 92,000 clones, under 90% seen once. Within the sample, this clone is medium-sized. Antigen: not known. The sequences come from CD4+ or CD8+ T cells sorted from blood, collected in a trial of the OX40 agonist ivuxolimab. This sequence was found in an adult with an advanced solid tumor such as melanoma, head and neck, liver or kidney cancer. The chain has TRBV27 and TRBJ1-1, with TRBD1 as a possible D gene (6 bases). The CDR3 bases are TGTGCCAGCAGTTTATCCCAGGGGTACATGAACACTGAAGCTTTCTTT. Protein sequence: CASSLSQGYMNTEAFF.